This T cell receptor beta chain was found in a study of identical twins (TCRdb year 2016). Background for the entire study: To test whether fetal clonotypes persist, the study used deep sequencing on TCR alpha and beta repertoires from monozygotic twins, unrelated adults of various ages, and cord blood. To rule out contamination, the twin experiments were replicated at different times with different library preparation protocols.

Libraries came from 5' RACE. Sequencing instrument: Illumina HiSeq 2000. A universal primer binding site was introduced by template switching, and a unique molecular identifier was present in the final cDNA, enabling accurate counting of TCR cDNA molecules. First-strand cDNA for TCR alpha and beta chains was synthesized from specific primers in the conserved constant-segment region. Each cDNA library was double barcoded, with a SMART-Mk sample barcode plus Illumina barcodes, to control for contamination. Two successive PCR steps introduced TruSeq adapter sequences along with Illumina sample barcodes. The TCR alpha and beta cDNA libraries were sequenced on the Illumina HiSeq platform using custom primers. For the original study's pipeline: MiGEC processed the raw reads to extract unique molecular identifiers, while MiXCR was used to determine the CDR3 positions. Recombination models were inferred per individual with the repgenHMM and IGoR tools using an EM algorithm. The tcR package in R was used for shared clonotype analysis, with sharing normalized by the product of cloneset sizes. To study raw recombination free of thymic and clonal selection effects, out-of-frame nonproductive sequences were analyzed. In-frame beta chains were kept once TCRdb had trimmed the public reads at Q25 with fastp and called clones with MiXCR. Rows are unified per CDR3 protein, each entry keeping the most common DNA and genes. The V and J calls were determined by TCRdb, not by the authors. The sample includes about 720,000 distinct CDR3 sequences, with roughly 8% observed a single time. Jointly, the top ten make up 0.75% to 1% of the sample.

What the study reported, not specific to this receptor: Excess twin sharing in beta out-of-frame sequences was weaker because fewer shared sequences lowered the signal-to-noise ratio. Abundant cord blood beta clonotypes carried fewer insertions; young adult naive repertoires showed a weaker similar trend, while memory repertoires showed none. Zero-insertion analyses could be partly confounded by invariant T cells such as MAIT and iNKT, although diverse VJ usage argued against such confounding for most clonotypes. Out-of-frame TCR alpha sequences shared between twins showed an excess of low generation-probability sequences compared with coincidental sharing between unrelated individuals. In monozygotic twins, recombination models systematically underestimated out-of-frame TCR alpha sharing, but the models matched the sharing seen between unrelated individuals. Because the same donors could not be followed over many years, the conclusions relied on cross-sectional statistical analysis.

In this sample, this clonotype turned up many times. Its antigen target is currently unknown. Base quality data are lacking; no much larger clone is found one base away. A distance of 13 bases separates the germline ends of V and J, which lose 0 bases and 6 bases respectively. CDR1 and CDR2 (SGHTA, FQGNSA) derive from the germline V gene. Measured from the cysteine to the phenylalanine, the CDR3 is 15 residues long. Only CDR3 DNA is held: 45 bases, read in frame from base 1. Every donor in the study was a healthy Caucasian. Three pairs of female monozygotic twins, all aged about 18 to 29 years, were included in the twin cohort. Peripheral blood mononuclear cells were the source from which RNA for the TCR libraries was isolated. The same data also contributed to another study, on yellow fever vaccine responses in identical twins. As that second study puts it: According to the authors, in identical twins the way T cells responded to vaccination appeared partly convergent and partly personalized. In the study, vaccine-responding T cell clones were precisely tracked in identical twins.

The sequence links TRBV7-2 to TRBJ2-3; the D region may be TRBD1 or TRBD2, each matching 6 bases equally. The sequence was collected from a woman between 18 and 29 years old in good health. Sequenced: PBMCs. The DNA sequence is TGTGCCAGCAGCTTAGCGGAGTGGGGGGCGGATACGCAGTATTTT. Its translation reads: CASSLAEWGADTQYF.